This T cell receptor beta chain is from a study of blood T cell repertoires in COVID-19. Turning to the study itself: Acute-phase and convalescent COVID-19 samples originated in the United States, Italy and Spain.

This CDR3 has 14 residues. The V end lost 4 bases, the J end lost 0 bases, and 7 bases lay between the germline ends. Per the germline V gene, CDR1 is LGHDT and CDR2 is YNNKEL (reference sequence). Original processing methods: The authors estimated nucleated cell counts from reference gene primer amplification. Using immunoSEQ multiplex PCR, the repertoire was profiled, and TCRdb retains in-frame clones only, with some absent. V, J and clone size were drawn from that table, and D and trimming were deduced from the DNA. The sample records about 200,000 clones, roughly 84% being singletons. The sequencing sample was made of peripheral blood. The rearrangement joins TRBV3-1 (or the pseudogene TRBV3-2) to TRBJ1-5; perhaps TRBD1 as D (5 bases). This receptor was obtained from a woman aged 40 to 50 who had recovered from COVID-19. CDR3 nucleotides: TGTGCCAGCAGCCTAGGGGATAGCAATCAGCCCCAGCATTTT. This translates into CASSLGDSNQPQHF.